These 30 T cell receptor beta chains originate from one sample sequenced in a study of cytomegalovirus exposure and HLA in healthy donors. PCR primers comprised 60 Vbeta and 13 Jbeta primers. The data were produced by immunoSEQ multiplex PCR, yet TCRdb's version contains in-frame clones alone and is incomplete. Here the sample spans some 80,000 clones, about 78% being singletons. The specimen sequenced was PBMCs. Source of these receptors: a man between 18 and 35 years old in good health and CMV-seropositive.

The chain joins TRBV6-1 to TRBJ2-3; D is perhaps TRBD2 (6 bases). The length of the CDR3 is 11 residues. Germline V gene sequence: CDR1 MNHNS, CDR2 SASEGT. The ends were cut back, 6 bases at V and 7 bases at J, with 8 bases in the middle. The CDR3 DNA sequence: TGTGCCAGCAGACTAGCCTATACGCAGTATTTT. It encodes CASRLAYTQYF.

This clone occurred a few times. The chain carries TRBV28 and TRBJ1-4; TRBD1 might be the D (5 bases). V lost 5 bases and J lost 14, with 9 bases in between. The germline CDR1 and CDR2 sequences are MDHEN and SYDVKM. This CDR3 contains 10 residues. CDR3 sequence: CASSQGRLFF. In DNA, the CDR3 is TGTGCCAGCAGTCAGGGAAGGCTGTTTTTT.

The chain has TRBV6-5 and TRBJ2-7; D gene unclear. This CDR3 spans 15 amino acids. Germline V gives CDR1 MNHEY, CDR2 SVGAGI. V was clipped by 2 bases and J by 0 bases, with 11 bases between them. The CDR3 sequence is CASSYSTVLSYEQYF. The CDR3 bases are TGTGCCAGCAGTTACAGCACAGTTCTCTCCTACGAGCAGTACTTC.

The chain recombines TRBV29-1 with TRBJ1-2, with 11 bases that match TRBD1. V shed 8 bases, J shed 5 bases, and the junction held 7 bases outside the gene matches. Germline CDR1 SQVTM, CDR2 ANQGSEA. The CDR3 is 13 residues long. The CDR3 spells CSTRTGGSYGYTF. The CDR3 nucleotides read TGCAGCACTAGGACAGGGGGCTCATATGGCTACACCTTC.

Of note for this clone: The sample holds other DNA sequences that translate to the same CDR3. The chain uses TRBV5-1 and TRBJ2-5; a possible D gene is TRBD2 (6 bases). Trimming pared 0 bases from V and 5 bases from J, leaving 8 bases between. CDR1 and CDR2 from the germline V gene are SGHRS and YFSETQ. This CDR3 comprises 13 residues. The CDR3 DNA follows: TGCGCCAGCAGCTTGGAGGGAGGCGAGACCCAGTACTTC. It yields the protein CASSLEGGETQYF.

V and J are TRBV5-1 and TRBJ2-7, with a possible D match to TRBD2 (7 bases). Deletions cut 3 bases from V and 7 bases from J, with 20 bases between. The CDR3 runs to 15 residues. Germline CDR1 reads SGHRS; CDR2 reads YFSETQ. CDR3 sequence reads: CASSSGGGRGMEQYF. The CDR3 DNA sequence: TGCGCCAGCAGCTCGGGAGGAGGGAGGGGGATGGAGCAGTACTTC.

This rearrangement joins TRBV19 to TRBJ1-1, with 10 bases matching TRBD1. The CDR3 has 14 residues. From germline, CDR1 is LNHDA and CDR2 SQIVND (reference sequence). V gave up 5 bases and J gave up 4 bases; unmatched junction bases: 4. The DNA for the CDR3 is TGTGCCAGTAGTCAACGACAGGGGGCCACTGAAGCTTTCTTT. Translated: CASSQRQGATEAFF.

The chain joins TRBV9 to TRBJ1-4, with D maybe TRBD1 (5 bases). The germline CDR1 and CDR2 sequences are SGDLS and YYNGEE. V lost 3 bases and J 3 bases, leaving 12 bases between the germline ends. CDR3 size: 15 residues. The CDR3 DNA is TGTGCCAGCAGCGCGGTCTCGGGGGCTAATGAAAAACTGTTTTTT. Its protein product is CASSAVSGANEKLFF.

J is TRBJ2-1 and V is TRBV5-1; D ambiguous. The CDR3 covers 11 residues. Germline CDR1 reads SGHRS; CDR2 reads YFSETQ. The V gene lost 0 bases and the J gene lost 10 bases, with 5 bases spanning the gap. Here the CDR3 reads CASSLAQEQFF. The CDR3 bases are TGCGCCAGCAGCTTGGCCCAGGAGCAGTTCTTC. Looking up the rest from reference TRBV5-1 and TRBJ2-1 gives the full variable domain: KAGVTQTPRYLIKTRGQQVTLSCSPISGHRSVSWYQQTPGQGLQFLFEYFSETQRNKGNFPGRFSGRQFSNSRSEMNVSTLELGDSALYLCASSLAQEQFFGPGTRLTVL.

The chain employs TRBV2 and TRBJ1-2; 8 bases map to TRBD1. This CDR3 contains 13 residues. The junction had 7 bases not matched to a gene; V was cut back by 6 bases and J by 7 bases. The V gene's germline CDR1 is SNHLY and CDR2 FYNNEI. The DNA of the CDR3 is TGTGCCAGCAGCCCCCAGGGGGCGATTGGCTACACCTTC. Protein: CASSPQGAIGYTF.

This chain's CDR3 is CASSSSGGSSYEQYF. In DNA, the CDR3 is TGTGCCAGCAGCTCTTCGGGCGGGAGCTCCTACGAGCAGTACTTC. The chain couples TRBV7-8 to TRBJ2-7; 7 bases are a match to TRBD2. The CDR3 has 15 residues. J was trimmed by 0 bases and V by 4 bases; bases with no gene match: 6. CDR1 and CDR2 (germline): SGHVS, FQNEAQ.

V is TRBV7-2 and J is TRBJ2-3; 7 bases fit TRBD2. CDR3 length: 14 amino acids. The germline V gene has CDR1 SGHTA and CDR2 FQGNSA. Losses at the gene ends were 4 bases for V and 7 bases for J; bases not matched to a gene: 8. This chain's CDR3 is CASSSTLAAYTQYF. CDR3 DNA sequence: TGTGCCAGCAGCTCCACCCTAGCGGCATATACGCAGTATTTT.

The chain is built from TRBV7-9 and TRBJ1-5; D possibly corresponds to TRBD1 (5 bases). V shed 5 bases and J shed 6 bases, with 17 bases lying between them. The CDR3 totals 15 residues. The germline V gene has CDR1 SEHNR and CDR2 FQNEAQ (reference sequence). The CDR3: CASSPPGGSSQPQHF. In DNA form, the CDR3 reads TGTGCCAGCAGCCCCCCCGGGGGTTCTTCTCAGCCCCAGCATTTT. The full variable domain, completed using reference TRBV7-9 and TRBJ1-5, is DTGVSQNPRHKITKRGQNVTFRCDPISEHNRLYWYRQTLGQGPEFLTYFQNEAQLEKSRLLSDRFSAERPKGSFSTLEIQRTEQGDSAMYLCASSPPGGSSQPQHFGDGTRLSIL.

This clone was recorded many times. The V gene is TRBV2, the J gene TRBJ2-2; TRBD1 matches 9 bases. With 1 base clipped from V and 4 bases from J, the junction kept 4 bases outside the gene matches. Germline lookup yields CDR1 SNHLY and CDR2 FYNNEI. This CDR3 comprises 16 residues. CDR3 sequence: CASSEVRDRATGELFF. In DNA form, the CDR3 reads TGTGCCAGCAGTGAAGTGCGGGACAGGGCCACCGGGGAGCTGTTTTTT.

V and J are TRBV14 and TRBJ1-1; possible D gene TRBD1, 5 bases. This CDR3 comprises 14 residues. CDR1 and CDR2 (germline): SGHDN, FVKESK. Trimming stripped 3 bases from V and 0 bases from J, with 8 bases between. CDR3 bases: TGTGCCAGCAGCCAGGGGCCGTTGAACACTGAAGCTTTCTTT. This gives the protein CASSQGPLNTEAFF.

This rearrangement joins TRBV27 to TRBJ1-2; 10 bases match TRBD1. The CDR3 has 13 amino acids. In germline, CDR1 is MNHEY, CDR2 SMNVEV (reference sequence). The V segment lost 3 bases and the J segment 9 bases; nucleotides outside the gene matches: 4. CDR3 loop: CASSFGQGGSYTF. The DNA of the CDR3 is TGTGCCAGCAGTTTCGGACAGGGGGGAAGCTACACCTTC.

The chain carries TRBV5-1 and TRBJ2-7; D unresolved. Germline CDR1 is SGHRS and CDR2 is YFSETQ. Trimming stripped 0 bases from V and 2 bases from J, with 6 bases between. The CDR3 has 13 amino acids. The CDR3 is CASSLDYTYEQYF. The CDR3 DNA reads TGCGCCAGCAGCTTGGACTATACCTACGAGCAGTACTTC.

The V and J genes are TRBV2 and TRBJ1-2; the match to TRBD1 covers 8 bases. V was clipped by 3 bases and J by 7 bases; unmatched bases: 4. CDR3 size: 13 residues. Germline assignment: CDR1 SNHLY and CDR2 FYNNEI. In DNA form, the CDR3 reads TGTGCCAGCAGTGACTCAGGGGGCTCTGGCTACACCTTC. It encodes CASSDSGGSGYTF.

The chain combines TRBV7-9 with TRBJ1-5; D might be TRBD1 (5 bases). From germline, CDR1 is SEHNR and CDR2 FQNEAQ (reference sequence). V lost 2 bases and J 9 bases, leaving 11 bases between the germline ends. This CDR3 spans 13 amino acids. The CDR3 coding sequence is TGTGCCAGCAGCTTACAGGGTCAAGGGCCCCAGCATTTT. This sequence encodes CASSLQGQGPQHF.

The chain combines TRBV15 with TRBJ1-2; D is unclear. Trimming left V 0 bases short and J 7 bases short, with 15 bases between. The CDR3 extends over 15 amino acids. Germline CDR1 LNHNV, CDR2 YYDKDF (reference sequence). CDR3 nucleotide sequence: TGTGCCACCAGCAGAGATCTGGGAGTTTCCGGTGGCTACACCTTC. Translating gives CATSRDLGVSGGYTF.

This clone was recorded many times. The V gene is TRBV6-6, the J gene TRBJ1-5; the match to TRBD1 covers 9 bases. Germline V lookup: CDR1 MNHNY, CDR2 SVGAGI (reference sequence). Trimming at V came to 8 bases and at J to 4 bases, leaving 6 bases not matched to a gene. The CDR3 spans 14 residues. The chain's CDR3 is CASHSTGGNQPQHF. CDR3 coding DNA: TGTGCCAGCCATTCGACAGGGGGGAATCAGCCCCAGCATTTT.

The CDR3 loop is CASRSTSGSDEQYF. CDR3 nucleotides: TGTGCCAGCAGGTCGACTAGCGGGAGTGACGAGCAGTACTTC. This chain connects TRBV5-4 to TRBJ2-7; TRBD2 aligns across 12 bases. Unmatched junction bases numbered 5, after V lost 5 bases and J lost 5 bases. In germline, CDR1 is SGHNT, CDR2 YYREEE (reference sequence). The CDR3 has 14 amino acids.

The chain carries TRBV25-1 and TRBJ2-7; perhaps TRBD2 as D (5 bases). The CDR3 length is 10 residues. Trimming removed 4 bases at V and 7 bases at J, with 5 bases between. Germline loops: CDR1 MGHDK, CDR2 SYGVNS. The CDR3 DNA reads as TGTGCCAGCAGTGCGGGAGAGCAGTACTTC. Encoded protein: CASSAGEQYF.

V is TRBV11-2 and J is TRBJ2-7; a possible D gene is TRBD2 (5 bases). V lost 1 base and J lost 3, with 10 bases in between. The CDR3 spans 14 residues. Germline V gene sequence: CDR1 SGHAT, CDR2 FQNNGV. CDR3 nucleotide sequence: TGTGCCAGCAGCTTAGGAGGGTTAAGCTACGAGCAGTACTTC. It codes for CASSLGGLSYEQYF.

The chain's CDR3 is CASSKLRGNQPQHF. CDR3 sequence (DNA): TGTGCCAGCAGCAAACTCCGGGGAAATCAGCCCCAGCATTTT. This sequence joins TRBV21-1 and TRBJ1-5. TRBV21-1 is a listed pseudogene. The CDR3 covers 14 residues.

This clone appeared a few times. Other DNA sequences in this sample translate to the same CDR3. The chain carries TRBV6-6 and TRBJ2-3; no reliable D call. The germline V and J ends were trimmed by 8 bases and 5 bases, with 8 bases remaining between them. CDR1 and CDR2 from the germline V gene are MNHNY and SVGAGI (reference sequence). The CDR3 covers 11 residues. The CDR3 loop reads CASLSGDTQYF. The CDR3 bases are TGTGCCAGCCTATCAGGAGATACGCAGTATTTT.

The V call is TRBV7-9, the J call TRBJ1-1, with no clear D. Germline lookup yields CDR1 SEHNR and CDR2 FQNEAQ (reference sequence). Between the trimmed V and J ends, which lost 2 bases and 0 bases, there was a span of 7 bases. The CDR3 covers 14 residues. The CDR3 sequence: CASSLSGMNTEAFF. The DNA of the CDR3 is TGTGCCAGCAGCTTATCCGGGATGAACACTGAAGCTTTCTTT.

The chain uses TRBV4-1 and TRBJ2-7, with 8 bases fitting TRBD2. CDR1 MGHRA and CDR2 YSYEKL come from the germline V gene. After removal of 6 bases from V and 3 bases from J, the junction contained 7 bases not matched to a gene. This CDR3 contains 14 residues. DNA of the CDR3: TGCGCCAGCAGTGTGGGGGCGGGAGGCTACGAGCAGTACTTC. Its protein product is CASSVGAGGYEQYF.

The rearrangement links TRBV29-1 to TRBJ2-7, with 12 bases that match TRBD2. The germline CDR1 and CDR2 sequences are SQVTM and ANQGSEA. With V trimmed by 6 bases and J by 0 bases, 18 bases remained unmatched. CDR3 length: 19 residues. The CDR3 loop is CSVKGTRGLAGSSSYEQYF. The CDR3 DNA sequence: TGCAGCGTGAAAGGGACAAGAGGACTAGCGGGAAGCAGCTCCTACGAGCAGTACTTC.

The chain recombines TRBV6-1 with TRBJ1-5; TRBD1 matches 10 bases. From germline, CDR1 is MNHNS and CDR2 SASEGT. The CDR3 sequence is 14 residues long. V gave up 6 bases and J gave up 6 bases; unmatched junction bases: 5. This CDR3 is CASRGTGVGQPQHF. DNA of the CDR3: TGTGCCAGCAGGGGGACAGGGGTTGGTCAGCCCCAGCATTTT.